These 27 T cell receptor beta chains were all obtained from the same sample, sequenced in a study of shared clonotypes between healthy human individuals. Measured with immunoSEQ multiplex PCR; TCRdb has only the in-frame clones, and not every one. The sample shows about 1.1 million clones, roughly 74% of them seen only once. Sequencing used memory CD4+ T cells from PBMCs. Subset meaning: CD45RA-negative fraction. The receptors stem from a man aged 18 to 29 in good health. Some clones in this sample may be carry-over from other donors' samples.

This chain links TRBV5-1 with TRBJ2-1, with 9 bases fitting TRBD1. Germline V gene sequence: CDR1 SGHRS, CDR2 YFSETQ. The ends lost 3 bases at V and 8 bases at J; junction bases unmatched: 3. This CDR3 has 13 residues. Written as DNA, the CDR3 is TGCGCCAGCAGCTCGACAGGGGGTTATGAGCAGTTCTTC. Its translation is CASSSTGGYEQFF.

V and J are TRBV5-1 and TRBJ1-2; perhaps TRBD1 as D (6 bases). V was pared by 3 bases and J by 7 bases, with 16 bases between. Per germline, CDR1 SGHRS and CDR2 YFSETQ. The CDR3 loop spans 14 amino acids. The DNA for the CDR3 is TGCGCCAGCAGCTCGGAGGGGGTCGAGAGTGGCTACACCTTC. Translated: CASSSEGVESGYTF.

As concerns this clone: This may arise from a read error, as a much more abundant clone is one base away. This chain links TRBV5-6 with TRBJ1-5; D uncertain. The CDR3 runs 12 residues. Germline CDR1 is SGHDT and CDR2 is YYEEEE. V was clipped by 2 bases and J by 6 bases, with 6 bases between them. CDR3 in amino acids: CASSLMGQPQHF. The CDR3 coding sequence is TGTGCCAGCAGCTTAATGGGTCAGCCCCAGCATTTT.

The chain is built from TRBV5-1 and TRBJ2-7, with a possible D match to TRBD1 (5 bases). V was pared by 4 bases and J by 2 bases, with 13 bases between. The CDR3 loop spans 14 amino acids. Germline CDR1 and CDR2: SGHRS and YFSETQ. CDR3 bases: TGCGCCAGCAGCATGACGACAGACGCCTACGAGCAGTACTTC. Protein sequence: CASSMTTDAYEQYF.

The gene calls are TRBV7-2 and TRBJ2-1; D might be TRBD2 (5 bases). The germline CDR1 and CDR2 sequences are SGHTA and FQGNSA. This CDR3 is built from 14 residues. V was pared by 3 bases and J by 2 bases, with 8 bases between. CDR3 in amino acids: CASSLGVTYNEQFF. For the CDR3, the DNA is TGTGCCAGCAGCTTGGGAGTCACCTACAATGAGCAGTTCTTC. The full variable domain, in which reference TRBV7-2 and TRBJ2-1 provide the parts outside the CDR3, is GAGVSQSPSNKVTEKGKDVELRCDPISGHTALYWYRQSLGQGLEFLIYFQGNSAPDKSGLPSDRFSAERTGGSVSTLTIQRTQQEDSAVYLCASSLGVTYNEQFFGPGTRLTVL.

This sequence joins TRBV7-9 and TRBJ1-1; a weak D match, TRBD1 (6 bases). The length of the CDR3 is 14 residues. With 2 bases removed from V and 7 bases from J, the gap between germline ends came to 14 bases. Germline CDR1 is SEHNR and CDR2 is FQNEAQ (reference sequence). CDR3 sequence reads: CASSLSLQGNEAFF. The CDR3 nucleotides read TGTGCCAGCAGCTTAAGTCTACAGGGCAATGAAGCTTTCTTT.

V is TRBV9 and J is TRBJ2-7; D not certain. CDR3 size: 13 residues. Germline-derived CDR1 and CDR2 are SGDLS and YYNGEE. V was pared by 6 bases and J by 7 bases, with 17 bases between. DNA of the CDR3: TGTGCCAGCATTCTAAGGTCGTGCCAGGAGCAGTACTTC. It is translated as CASILRSCQEQYF.

V gene TRBV5-8 combines with J gene TRBJ1-2; D is undetermined. V was trimmed by 1 base and J by 4 bases, leaving 8 bases between them. The germline gives CDR1 SGHTS, CDR2 YDEGEE. CDR3 size: 13 residues. The CDR3 reads CASSLLQLYGYTF. The CDR3 nucleotides read TGTGCCAGCAGCTTGTTGCAGCTCTATGGCTACACCTTC.

This chain links TRBV7-6 with TRBJ2-7; maybe TRBD1 (6 bases). Germline-derived CDR1 and CDR2 are SGHVS and FNYEAQ. The CDR3 runs 15 residues. The V end lost 5 bases, the J end lost 0 bases, and 14 bases lay between the germline ends. The CDR3 loop reads CASSLTGQSSYEQYF. As DNA, the CDR3 is TGTGCCAGCAGCCTTACGGGACAAAGCTCCTACGAGCAGTACTTC.

The chain couples TRBV19 to TRBJ2-1; 13 nucleotides align to TRBD2. The CDR3 is 16 residues long. V lost 10 bases, J lost 5 bases, and 11 bases stayed unmatched. Germline V lookup: CDR1 LNHDA, CDR2 SQIVND (reference sequence). The CDR3 spells CAKGTSGKRGNNEQFF. The CDR3 bases are TGTGCCAAGGGGACTAGCGGGAAGAGAGGAAACAATGAGCAGTTCTTC. Full variable domain (outside the CDR3, taken from reference TRBV19 and TRBJ2-1): DGGITQSPKYLFRKEGQNVTLSCEQNLNHDAMYWYRQDPGQGLRLIYYSQIVNDFQKGDIAEGYSVSREKKESFPLTVTSAQKNPTAFYLCAKGTSGKRGNNEQFFGPGTRLTVL.

This rearrangement joins TRBV7-9 to TRBJ1-2; the D gene is possibly TRBD1 (5 bases). The germline V gene encodes CDR1 SEHNR and CDR2 FQNEAQ (reference sequence). V was shortened by 1 base and J by 4 bases, with 19 bases between the two germline ends. The CDR3 has 17 amino acids. The CDR3 DNA reads as TGTGCCAGCAGCTTAGTCGGACCCCGGGAAGGGGTCTATGGCTACACCTTC. It encodes CASSLVGPREGVYGYTF.

The V gene is TRBV2, the J gene TRBJ1-2; D is possibly TRBD1 (6 bases). The V gene lost 6 bases and the J gene lost 6 bases, with 17 bases spanning the gap. The CDR3 runs to 14 residues. From germline, CDR1 is SNHLY and CDR2 FYNNEI. The CDR3 DNA follows: TGTGCCAGCAGCCCTTATCAGGGGTGGAATGGCTACACCTTC. It translates to CASSPYQGWNGYTF.

About this clone: Additional DNA sequences in this sample encode the identical CDR3. This rearrangement joins TRBV5-1 to TRBJ2-3; D not certain. Trimming removed 2 bases from V and 6 bases from J, with 7 bases in between. In germline, CDR1 is SGHRS, CDR2 YFSETQ. The CDR3 runs to 12 residues. CDR3 bases: TGCGCCAGCAGCTTTAGTACGGATACGCAGTATTTT. It is translated as CASSFSTDTQYF.

Note on this clone: An end of the junction does not agree with germline; a read error may underlie this. V usage is TRBV28 and J usage is TRBJ2-3, with 10 bases that match TRBD2. CDR3 length equals 14 residues. Germline lookup yields CDR1 MDHEN and CDR2 SYDVKM. The CDR3 sequence: CASTPSGSKDTQYF. DNA for the CDR3: TGTGCCAGCACCCCTAGCGGGAGCAAAGATACGCAGTATTTT.

This clone was seen more than once but under ten times. V and J are TRBV6-5 and TRBJ1-1; D remains ambiguous. The CDR3 length is 15 residues. CDR1 and CDR2 from the germline V gene are MNHEY and SVGAGI. The germline V and J ends were trimmed by 4 bases and 1 base, with 13 bases remaining between them. The CDR3 DNA reads TGTGCCAGCAGTTCACGGACTAGGTGGAACACTGAAGCTTTCTTT. Protein: CASSSRTRWNTEAFF.

This chain links TRBV6-5 with TRBJ2-7, with a weak D call TRBD1 (6 bases). CDR1 MNHEY and CDR2 SVGAGI come from the germline V gene. Trimming took off 0 bases at V and 3 bases at J, with 9 bases between the two ends. The CDR3 runs to 14 residues. CDR3 sequence reads: CASSYSTRGYEQYF. Written as DNA, the CDR3 is TGTGCCAGCAGTTACTCGACCAGGGGCTACGAGCAGTACTTC.

V gene TRBV7-3 combines with J gene TRBJ2-3; 12 bases line up with TRBD1. Per the germline V gene, CDR1 is SGHTA and CDR2 is FQGTGA. This CDR3 contains 16 residues. Trimming removed 5 bases from V and 4 bases from J; junction bases left unmatched: 7. The CDR3 region has the DNA TGTGCCAGCAGCCGTGGGACAGGGGGCATCGCAGATACGCAGTATTTT. Amino acids: CASSRGTGGIADTQYF.

The chain carries TRBV11-2 and TRBJ2-7, with unresolved D. There are 12 residues in the CDR3. Trimming stripped 3 bases from V and 3 bases from J, with 6 bases between. CDR1 and CDR2 from the germline V gene are SGHAT and FQNNGV. The CDR3 nucleotides are TGTGCCAGCAGCTTGGGCAACTACGAGCAGTACTTC. Its protein is CASSLGNYEQYF.

This clone was seen a handful of times. This rearrangement joins TRBV10-3 to TRBJ1-1; D uncertain. CDR3 length equals 13 residues. V was clipped by 0 bases and J by 9 bases, with 11 bases between them. Germline V gene lookup returns CDR1 ENHRY and CDR2 SYGVKD. The CDR3 spells CAISESAQTKAFF. DNA of the CDR3: TGTGCCATCAGTGAGTCGGCGCAGACCAAAGCTTTCTTT.

On this clone: Other DNA sequences in the sample encode the same CDR3. CDR3 amino acids: CAISTGADQPQHF. The CDR3 region has the DNA TGTGCCATCAGTACAGGGGCTGACCAGCCCCAGCATTTT. V gene TRBV10-3 combines with J gene TRBJ1-5, with 7 bases that match TRBD1. V lost 5 bases, J lost 7 bases, and 5 bases stayed unmatched. The V gene's germline CDR1 is ENHRY and CDR2 SYGVKD. CDR3 length: 13 residues.

The V call is TRBV6-1, the J call TRBJ2-1; the match to TRBD2 covers 10 bases. The CDR3 has 15 residues. CDR1 is MNHNS and CDR2 is SASEGT in the germline V gene. Trimming removed 3 bases from V and 4 bases from J; junction bases left unmatched: 3. CDR3 loop: CASSDLAGAYNEQFF. The CDR3 coding sequence is TGTGCCAGCAGTGACCTAGCGGGAGCTTACAATGAGCAGTTCTTC.

V and J are TRBV7-8 and TRBJ2-2; no firm D call. The V and J ends lost 1 base and 3 bases respectively, with 9 bases between them. The CDR3 loop spans 15 amino acids. Germline V gives CDR1 SGHVS, CDR2 FQNEAQ. Here the CDR3 DNA reads TGTGCCAGCAGCTTAGTGTCGCAGGACACCGGGGAGCTGTTTTTT. It codes for CASSLVSQDTGELFF.

The sample holds a few counts of this clone. The chain has TRBV6-6 and TRBJ1-2; D possibly corresponds to TRBD1 (6 bases). CDR3 size: 14 residues. Trimming shortened V by 5 bases and J by 3 bases, and 13 bases separated the two germline ends. Germline-derived CDR1 and CDR2 are MNHNY and SVGAGI (reference sequence). The CDR3 DNA reads as TGTGCCAGCAGTCCCCCTGACAGGTACTATGGCTACACCTTC. It encodes CASSPPDRYYGYTF.

This chain links TRBV29-1 with TRBJ1-1, with TRBD1 matching 8 bases. This CDR3 is built from 14 residues. CDR1 is SQVTM and CDR2 is ANQGSEA in the germline V gene. With V trimmed by 6 bases and J by 6 bases, 12 bases remained unmatched. The CDR3 loop is CSVGARGRGAEAFF. The CDR3 DNA reads TGCAGCGTAGGGGCCAGGGGGCGCGGAGCTGAAGCTTTCTTT.

The rearrangement links TRBV25-1 to TRBJ2-7; D gene uncertain. This CDR3 is built from 13 residues. Germline CDR1 reads MGHDK; CDR2 reads SYGVNS. Trimming shortened V by 5 bases and J by 5 bases, and 13 bases separated the two germline ends. The CDR3 DNA reads as TGTGCCAGCAGTTACGGAGCTGGGGACGAGCAGTACTTC. Protein sequence: CASSYGAGDEQYF.

The genes are TRBV15 and TRBJ2-7; the D gene is possibly TRBD1 (6 bases). In germline, CDR1 is LNHNV, CDR2 YYDKDF (reference sequence). The CDR3 runs 16 residues. V was cut by 2 bases and J by 1 base, with 15 bases left in between. CDR3 bases: TGTGCCACCAGCAGATTCTTGGACAGCAGTTCCTACGAGCAGTACTTC. Translation gives CATSRFLDSSSYEQYF.

As concerns this clone: The sample carries other DNA sequences with the same CDR3. V is TRBV18 and J is TRBJ2-5; D unclear. Germline loops: CDR1 KGHSH, CDR2 LQKENI. The CDR3 runs 12 residues. V dropped 3 bases and J dropped 1 base, with 3 bases sitting between them. Written as DNA, the CDR3 is TGTGCCAGCTCACCGATCCAAGAGACCCAGTACTTC. It codes for CASSPIQETQYF.